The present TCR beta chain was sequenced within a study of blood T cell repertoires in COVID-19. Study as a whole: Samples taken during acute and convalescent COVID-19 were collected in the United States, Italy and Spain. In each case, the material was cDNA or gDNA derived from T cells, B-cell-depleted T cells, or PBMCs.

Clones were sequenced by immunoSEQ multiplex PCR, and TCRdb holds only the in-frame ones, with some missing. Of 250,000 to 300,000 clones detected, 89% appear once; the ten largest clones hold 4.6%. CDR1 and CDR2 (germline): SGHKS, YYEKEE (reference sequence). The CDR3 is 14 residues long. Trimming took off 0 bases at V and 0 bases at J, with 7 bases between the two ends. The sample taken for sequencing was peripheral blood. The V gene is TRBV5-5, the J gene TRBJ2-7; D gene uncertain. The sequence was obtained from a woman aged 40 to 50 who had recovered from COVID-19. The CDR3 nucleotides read TGTGCCAGCAGCTTGGATCGGAGCTCCTACGAGCAGTACTTC. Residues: CASSLDRSSYEQYF.